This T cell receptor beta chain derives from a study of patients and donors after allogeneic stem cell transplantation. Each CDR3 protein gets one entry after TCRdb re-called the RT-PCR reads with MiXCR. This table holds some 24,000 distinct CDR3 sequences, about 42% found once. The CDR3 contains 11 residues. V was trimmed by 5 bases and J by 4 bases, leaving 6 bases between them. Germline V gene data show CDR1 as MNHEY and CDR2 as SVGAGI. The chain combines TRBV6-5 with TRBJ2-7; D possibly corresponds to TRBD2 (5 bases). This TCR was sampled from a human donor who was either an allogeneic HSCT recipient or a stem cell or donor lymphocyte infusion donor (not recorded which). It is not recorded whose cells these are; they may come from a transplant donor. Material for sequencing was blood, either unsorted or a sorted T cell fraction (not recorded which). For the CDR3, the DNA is TGTGCCAGCAGTAGAGGGTACGAGCAGTACTTC. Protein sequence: CASSRGYEQYF.